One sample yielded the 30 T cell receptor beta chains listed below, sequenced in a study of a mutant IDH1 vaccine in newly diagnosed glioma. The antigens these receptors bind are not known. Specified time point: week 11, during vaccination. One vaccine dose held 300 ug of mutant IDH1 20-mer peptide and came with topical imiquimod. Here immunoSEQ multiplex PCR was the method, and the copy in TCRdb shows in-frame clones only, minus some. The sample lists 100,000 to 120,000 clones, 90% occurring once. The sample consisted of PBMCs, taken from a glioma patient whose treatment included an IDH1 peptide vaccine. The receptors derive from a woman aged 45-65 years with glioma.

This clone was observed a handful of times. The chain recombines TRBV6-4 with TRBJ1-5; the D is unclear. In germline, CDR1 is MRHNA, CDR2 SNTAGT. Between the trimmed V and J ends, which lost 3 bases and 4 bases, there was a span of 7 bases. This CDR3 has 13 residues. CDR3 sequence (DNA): TGTGCCAGCAGTGAGGAGGAAAATCAGCCCCAGCATTTT. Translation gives CASSEEENQPQHF.

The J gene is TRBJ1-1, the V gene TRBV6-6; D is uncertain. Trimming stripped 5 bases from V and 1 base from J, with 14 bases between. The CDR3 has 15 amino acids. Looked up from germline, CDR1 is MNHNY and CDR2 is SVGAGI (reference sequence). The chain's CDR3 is CASSPPGGANTEAFF. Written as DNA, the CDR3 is TGTGCCAGCAGTCCCCCGGGTGGTGCGAACACTGAAGCTTTCTTT.

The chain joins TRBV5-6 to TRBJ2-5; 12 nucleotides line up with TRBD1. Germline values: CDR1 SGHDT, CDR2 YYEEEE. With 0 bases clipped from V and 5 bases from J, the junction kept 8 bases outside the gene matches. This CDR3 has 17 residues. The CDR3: CASSLALRDRGPETQYF. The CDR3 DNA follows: TGTGCCAGCAGCTTGGCCTTGAGGGACAGGGGGCCGGAGACCCAGTACTTC.

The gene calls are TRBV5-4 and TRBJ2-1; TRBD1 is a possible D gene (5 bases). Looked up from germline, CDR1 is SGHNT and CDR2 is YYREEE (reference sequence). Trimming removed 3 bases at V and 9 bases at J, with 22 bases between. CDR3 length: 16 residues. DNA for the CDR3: TGTGCCAGCAGCTCTCCAGACAGACAGTGGCGAGGTGAGCAGTTCTTC. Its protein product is CASSSPDRQWRGEQFF.

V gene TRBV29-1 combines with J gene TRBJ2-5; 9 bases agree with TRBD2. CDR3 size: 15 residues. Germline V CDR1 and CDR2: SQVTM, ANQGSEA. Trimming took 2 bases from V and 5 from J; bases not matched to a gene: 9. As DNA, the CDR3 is TGCAGCGTTGAATGGCGGGAGGGCCGGGGGGAGACCCAGTACTTC. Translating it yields CSVEWREGRGETQYF. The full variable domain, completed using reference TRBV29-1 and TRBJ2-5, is SAVISQKPSRDICQRGTSLTIQCQVDSQVTMMFWYRQQPGQSLTLIATANQGSEATYESGFVIDKFPISRPNLTFSTLTVSNMSPEDSSIYLCSVEWREGRGETQYFGPGTRLLVL.

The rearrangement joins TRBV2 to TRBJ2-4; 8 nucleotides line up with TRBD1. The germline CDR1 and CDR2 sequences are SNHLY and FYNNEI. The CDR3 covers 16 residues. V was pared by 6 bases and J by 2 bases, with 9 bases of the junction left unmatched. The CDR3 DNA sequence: TGTGCCAGCAGCCCTGACAGGGGCCTTTCCAAAAACATTCAGTACTTC. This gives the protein CASSPDRGLSKNIQYF.

For the CDR3, the DNA is TGTGCCAGCAGTAAACTCAAGGGAGGCAAGAGCTCCTACAATGAGCAGTTCTTC. Translating it yields CASSKLKGGKSSYNEQFF. This chain links TRBV28 with TRBJ2-1, with D possibly matching TRBD2 (6 bases). Germline V gene lookup returns CDR1 MDHEN and CDR2 SYDVKM. Trimming shortened V by 5 bases and J by 0 bases, and 20 bases separated the two germline ends. This CDR3 comprises 18 residues.

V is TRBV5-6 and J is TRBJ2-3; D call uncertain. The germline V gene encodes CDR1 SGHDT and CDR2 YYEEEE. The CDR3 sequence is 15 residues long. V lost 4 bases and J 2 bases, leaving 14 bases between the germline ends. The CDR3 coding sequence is TGTGCCAGCAGCAACGTATGGAGCTCCACAGATACGCAGTATTTT. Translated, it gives CASSNVWSSTDTQYF.

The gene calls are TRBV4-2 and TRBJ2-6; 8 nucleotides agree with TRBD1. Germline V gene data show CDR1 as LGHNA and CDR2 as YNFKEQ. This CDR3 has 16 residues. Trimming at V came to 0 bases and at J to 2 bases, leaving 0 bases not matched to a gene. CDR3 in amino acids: CASSQETGAGANVLTF. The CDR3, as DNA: TGTGCCAGCAGCCAAGAGACAGGGGCTGGGGCCAACGTCCTGACTTTC.

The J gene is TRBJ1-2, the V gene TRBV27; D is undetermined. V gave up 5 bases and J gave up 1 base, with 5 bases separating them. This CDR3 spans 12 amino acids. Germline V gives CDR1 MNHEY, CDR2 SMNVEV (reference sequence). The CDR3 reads CASSQDNYGYTF. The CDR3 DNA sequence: TGTGCCAGCAGTCAAGATAACTATGGCTACACCTTC.

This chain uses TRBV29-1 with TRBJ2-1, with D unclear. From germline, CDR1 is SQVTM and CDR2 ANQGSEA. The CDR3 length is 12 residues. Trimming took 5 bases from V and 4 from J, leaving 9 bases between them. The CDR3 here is CSVRPAYNEQFF. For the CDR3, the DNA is TGCAGCGTTCGCCCAGCGTACAATGAGCAGTTCTTC.

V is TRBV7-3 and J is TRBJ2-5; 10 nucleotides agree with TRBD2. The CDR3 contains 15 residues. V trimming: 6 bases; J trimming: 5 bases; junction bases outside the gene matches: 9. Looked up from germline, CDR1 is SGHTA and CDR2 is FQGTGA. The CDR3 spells CASREREGLGETQYF. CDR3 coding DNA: TGTGCCAGCAGGGAGCGGGAGGGCCTGGGGGAGACCCAGTACTTC.

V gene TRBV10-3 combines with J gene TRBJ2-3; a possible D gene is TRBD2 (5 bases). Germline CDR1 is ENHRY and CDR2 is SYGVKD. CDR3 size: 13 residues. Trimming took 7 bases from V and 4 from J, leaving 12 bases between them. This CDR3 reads CAITPGISDTQYF. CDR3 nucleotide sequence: TGTGCCATCACACCCGGGATTTCAGATACGCAGTATTTT.

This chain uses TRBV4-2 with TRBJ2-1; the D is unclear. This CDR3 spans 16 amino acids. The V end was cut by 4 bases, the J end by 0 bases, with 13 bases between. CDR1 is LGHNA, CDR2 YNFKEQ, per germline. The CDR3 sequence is CASSPRHPSSYNEQFF. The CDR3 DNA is TGTGCCAGCAGCCCTCGTCACCCGAGCTCCTACAATGAGCAGTTCTTC.

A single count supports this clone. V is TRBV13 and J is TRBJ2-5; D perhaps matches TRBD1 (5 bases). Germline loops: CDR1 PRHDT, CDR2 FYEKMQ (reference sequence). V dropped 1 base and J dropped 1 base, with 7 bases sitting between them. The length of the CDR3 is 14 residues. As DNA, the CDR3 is TGTGCCAGCAGCTTAGTCAGGGCCCAAGAGACCCAGTACTTC. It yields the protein CASSLVRAQETQYF.

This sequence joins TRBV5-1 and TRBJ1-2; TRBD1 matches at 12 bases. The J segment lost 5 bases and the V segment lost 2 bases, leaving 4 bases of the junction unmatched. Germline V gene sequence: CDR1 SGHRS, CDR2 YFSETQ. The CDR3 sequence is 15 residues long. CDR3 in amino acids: CASSFGTGGGYGYTF. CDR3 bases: TGCGCCAGCAGCTTCGGGACAGGGGGCGGGTATGGCTACACCTTC.

DNA for the CDR3: TGTGCCAGCGGGCTAGCGAGGAATACGCAGTATTTT. As protein: CASGLARNTQYF. V and J are TRBV11-3 and TRBJ2-3; D may be TRBD2 (6 bases). The CDR3 covers 12 residues. Germline V lookup: CDR1 SGHNT, CDR2 YENEEA. V was shortened by 8 bases and J by 7 bases, with 13 bases between the two germline ends.

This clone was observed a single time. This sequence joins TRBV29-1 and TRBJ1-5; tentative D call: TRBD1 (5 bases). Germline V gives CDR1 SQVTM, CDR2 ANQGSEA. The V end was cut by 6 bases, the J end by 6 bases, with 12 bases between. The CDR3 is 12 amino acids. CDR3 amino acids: CSVRSQGQPQHF. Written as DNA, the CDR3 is TGCAGCGTGAGGTCCCAGGGTCAGCCCCAGCATTTT. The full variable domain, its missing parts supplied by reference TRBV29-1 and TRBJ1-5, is SAVISQKPSRDICQRGTSLTIQCQVDSQVTMMFWYRQQPGQSLTLIATANQGSEATYESGFVIDKFPISRPNLTFSTLTVSNMSPEDSSIYLCSVRSQGQPQHFGDGTRLSIL.

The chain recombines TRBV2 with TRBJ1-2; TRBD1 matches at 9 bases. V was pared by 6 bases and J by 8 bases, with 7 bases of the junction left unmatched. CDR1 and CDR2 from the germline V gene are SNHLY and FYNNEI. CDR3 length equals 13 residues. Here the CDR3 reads CASSTGGYNGYTF. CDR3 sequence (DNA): TGTGCCAGCAGCACAGGGGGCTATAACGGCTACACCTTC.

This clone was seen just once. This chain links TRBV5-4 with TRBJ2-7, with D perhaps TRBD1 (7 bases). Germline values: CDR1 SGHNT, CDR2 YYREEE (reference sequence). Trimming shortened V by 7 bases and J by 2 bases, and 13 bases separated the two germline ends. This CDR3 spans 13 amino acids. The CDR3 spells CASQGRGAYEQYF. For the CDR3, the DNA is TGTGCCAGCCAAGGCAGGGGGGCCTACGAGCAGTACTTC. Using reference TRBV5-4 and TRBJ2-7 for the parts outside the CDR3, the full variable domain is ETGVTQSPTHLIKTRGQQVTLRCSSQSGHNTVSWYQQALGQGPQFIFQYYREEENGRGNFPPRFSGLQFPNYSSELNVNALELDDSALYLCASQGRGAYEQYFGPGTRLTVT.

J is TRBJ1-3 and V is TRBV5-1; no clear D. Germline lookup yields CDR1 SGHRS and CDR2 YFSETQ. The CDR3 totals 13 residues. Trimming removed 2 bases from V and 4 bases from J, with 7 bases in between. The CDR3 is CASSFPEGNTIYF. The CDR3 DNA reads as TGCGCCAGCAGCTTCCCAGAAGGAAACACCATATATTTT.

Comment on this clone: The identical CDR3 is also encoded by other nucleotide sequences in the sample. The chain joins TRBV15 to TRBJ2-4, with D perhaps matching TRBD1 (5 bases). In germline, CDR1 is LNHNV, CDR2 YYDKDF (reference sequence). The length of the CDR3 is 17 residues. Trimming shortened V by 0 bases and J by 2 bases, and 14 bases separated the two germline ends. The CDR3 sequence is CATSREEDSLPKNIQYF. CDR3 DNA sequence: TGTGCCACCAGCAGAGAGGAAGACAGCCTCCCCAAAAACATTCAGTACTTC.

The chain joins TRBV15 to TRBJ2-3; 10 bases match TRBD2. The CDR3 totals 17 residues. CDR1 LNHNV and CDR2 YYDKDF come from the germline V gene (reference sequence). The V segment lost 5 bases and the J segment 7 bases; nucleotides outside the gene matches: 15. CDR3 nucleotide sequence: TGTGCCACCAGCGACACCGCGGGACTAGCGAAAAGATATACGCAGTATTTT. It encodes CATSDTAGLAKRYTQYF.

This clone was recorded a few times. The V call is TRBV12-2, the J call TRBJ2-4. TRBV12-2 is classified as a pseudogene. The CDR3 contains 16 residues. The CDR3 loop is CASRLAIGWFKNIQYF. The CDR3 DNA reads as TGTGCAAGTCGCTTAGCGATAGGGTGGTTCAAAAACATTCAGTACTTC.

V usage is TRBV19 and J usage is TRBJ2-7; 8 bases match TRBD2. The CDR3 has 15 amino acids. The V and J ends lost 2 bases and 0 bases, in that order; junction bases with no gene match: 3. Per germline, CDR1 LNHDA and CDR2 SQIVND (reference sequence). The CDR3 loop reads CASSIYSGISYEQYF. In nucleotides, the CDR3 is TGTGCCAGTAGTATATATAGCGGGATCTCCTACGAGCAGTACTTC. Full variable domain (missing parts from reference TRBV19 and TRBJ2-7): DGGITQSPKYLFRKEGQNVTLSCEQNLNHDAMYWYRQDPGQGLRLIYYSQIVNDFQKGDIAEGYSVSREKKESFPLTVTSAQKNPTAFYLCASSIYSGISYEQYFGPGTRLTVT.

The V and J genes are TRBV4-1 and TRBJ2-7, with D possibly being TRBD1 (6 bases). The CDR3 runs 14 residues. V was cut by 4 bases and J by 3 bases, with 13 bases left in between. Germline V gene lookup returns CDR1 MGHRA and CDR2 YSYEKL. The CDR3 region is CASSPQTGRYEQYF. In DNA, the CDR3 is TGCGCCAGCAGCCCCCAGACAGGCCGCTACGAGCAGTACTTC.

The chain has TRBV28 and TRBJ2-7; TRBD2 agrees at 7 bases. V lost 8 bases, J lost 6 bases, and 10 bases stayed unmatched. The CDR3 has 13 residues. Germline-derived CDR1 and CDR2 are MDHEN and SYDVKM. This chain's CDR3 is CASDRVGGTEQYF. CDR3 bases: TGTGCCAGCGACCGAGTGGGGGGGACCGAGCAGTACTTC.

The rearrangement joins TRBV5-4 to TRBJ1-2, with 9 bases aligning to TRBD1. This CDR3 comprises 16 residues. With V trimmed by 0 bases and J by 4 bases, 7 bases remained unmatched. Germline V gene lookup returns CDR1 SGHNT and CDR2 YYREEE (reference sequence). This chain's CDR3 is CASSLGGTGQIYGYTF. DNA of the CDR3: TGTGCCAGCAGCTTGGGGGGGACAGGGCAAATCTATGGCTACACCTTC.

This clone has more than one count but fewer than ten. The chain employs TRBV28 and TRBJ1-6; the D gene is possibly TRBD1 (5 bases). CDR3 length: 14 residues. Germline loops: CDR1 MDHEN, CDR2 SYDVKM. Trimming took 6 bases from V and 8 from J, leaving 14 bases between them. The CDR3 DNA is TGTGCCAGCAGCACCAGGGCATGGGATTCACCCCTCCACTTT. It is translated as CASSTRAWDSPLHF. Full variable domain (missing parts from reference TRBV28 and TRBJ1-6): DVKVTQSSRYLVKRTGEKVFLECVQDMDHENMFWYRQDPGLGLRLIYFSYDVKMKEKGDIPEGYSVSREKKERFSLILESASTNQTSMYLCASSTRAWDSPLHFGNGTRLTVT.

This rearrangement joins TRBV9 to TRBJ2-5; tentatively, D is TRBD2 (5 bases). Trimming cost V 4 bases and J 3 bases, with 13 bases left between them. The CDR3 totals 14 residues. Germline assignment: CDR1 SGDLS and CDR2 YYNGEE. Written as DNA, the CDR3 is TGTGCCAGCAGCCCAAGGACTGGGGAAGAGACCCAGTACTTC. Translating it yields CASSPRTGEETQYF.